One sample yielded the 3 T cell receptor beta chains listed below, sequenced in a study of blood T cell repertoires in COVID-19 (TCRdb year 2020). To prepare the library, the immunoSEQ multiplex PCR assay was applied. TCRdb retrieved this table from immuneACCESS and kept in-frame rearrangements only. Not all clones are present; in checked studies, unresolved V genes account for under half, and no reason is known for the remainder. The sample table shows about 280,000 clones, and nearly 90% are seen once. Approximately 2% of the sample lies in the top ten. The specimen was PBMCs or T cells enriched from blood (not recorded which). All receptors come from a woman aged 60-70 years who had recovered from COVID-19.

The chain combines TRBV7-2 with TRBJ2-3, with 7 bases that match TRBD2. Germline CDR1 SGHTA, CDR2 FQGNSA. CDR3 size: 15 residues. Unmatched junction bases numbered 8, after V lost 2 bases and J lost 6 bases. In nucleotides, the CDR3 is TGTGCCAGCAGCTTATACTCGGGAGGCATGGATACGCAGTATTTT. Protein product: CASSLYSGGMDTQYF.

The chain recombines TRBV27 with TRBJ2-1; tentatively, D is TRBD2 (5 bases). This CDR3 has 14 amino acids. Germline CDR1 and CDR2: MNHEY and SMNVEV (reference sequence). V was clipped by 3 bases and J by 9 bases, with 15 bases between them. The CDR3 loop is CASSLPTINFEQFF. Written as DNA, the CDR3 is TGTGCCAGCAGTTTGCCGACTATTAATTTTGAGCAGTTCTTC.

V and J are TRBV19 and TRBJ1-2; 10 bases line up with TRBD1. With 2 bases clipped from V and 8 bases from J, the junction kept 14 bases outside the gene matches. Germline CDR1 reads LNHDA; CDR2 reads SQIVND (reference sequence). The CDR3 consists of 17 residues. The CDR3 DNA reads as TGTGCCAGTAGTATATCCTTGACAGGGGGCCAGTTCCAAGGCTACACCTTC. This sequence encodes CASSISLTGGQFQGYTF.